This TCR beta chain came from a study of shared clonotypes between healthy human individuals. This CDR3 is built from 17 residues. Germline loops: CDR1 SGHAT, CDR2 FQNNGV. With 1 base removed from V and 4 bases from J, the gap between germline ends came to 19 bases. The assay was run at deep level. It was across several immunoSEQ plates that each subset's genomic DNA was evenly split. The data were produced by immunoSEQ multiplex PCR, yet TCRdb's version contains in-frame clones alone and is incomplete. The table records about 2.1 million clones, about 94% of them present only once. Only CD45RO-negative cells positively selected for CCR7 counted as naive CD8 cells, so terminally differentiated effector memory CD45RA+ cells were excluded. The donors, healthy adults who were HIV-negative, had experienced no recent acute infections or vaccinations. Caucasian adults residing in Nashville, Tennessee made up all the donors.

This clonotype originated in a man younger than 30 in good health. Some clones in this sample may be carry-over from other donors' samples. The rearrangement joins TRBV11-2 to TRBJ1-2, with D possibly matching TRBD1 (5 bases). The sample comprised naive CD8+ T cells from PBMCs. CDR3: CASSLGPPGGESYGYTF. Written as DNA, the CDR3 is TGTGCCAGCAGCTTAGGACCACCGGGAGGGGAAAGCTATGGCTACACCTTC.